This T cell receptor beta chain was captured in a study of cytomegalovirus exposure and HLA in healthy donors. Study overall: For the approximately 360 genotyped donors, over 80% fell within the Caucasian-associated ancestry cluster.

PCR used 60 Vbeta primers and 13 Jbeta primers. The data were produced by immunoSEQ multiplex PCR, yet TCRdb's version contains in-frame clones alone and is incomplete. The sample includes about 150,000 clones, 76% seen only once; the top ten take about 1.8%. Looked up from germline, CDR1 is SGHTA and CDR2 is FQGNSA. V lost 5 bases and J lost 4, with 11 bases in between. The CDR3 covers 13 residues. The rearrangement links TRBV7-2 to TRBJ1-2; tentative D call: TRBD1 (6 bases). The sample consisted of PBMCs. The source is a woman aged 40 to 50 in good health and CMV-seronegative. CDR3 bases: TGTGCCAGCAGCCGGGGGGCCGGCTATGGCTACACCTTC. It yields the protein CASSRGAGYGYTF.